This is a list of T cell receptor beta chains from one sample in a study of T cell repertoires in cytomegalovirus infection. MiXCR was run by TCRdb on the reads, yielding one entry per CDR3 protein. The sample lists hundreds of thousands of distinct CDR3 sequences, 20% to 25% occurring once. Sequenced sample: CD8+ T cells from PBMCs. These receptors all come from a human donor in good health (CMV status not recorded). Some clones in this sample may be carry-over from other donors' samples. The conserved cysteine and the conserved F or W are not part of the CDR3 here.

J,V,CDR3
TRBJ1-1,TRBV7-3,ASSLVQRATEAF
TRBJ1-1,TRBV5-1,ASSLVTGLDTEAF
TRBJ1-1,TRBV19,ATRQGNTEAF
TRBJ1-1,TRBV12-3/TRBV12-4,ASSSGTEEAF
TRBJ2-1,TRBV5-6,ASSFFRQVPGNEQF
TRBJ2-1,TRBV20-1,SATTGTGEYNEQF
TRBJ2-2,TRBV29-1,SVEVLRGSNTGELF
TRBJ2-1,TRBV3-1,ASSQDRYATGTLHNEQF
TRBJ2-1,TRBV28,ASTWTSGYYNEQF
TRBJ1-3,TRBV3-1,ASSPLSGNTIY
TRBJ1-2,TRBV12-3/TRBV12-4,ASSWTAGVRYGYT
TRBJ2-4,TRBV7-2,ASIARGVKY
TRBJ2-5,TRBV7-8,ASSLVATQGETQY
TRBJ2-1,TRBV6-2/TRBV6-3,ASSHLAGVSYNEQF
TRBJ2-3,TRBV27,ASSFWDQTMMMDTQY
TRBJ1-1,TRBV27,ASSLFRREDTEAF
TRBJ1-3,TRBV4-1,ASSPGQTSGNTIY
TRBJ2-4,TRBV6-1,VSNEVTMVSKNIQY
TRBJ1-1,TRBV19,ASKGREAF
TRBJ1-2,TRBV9,ASSADDRGYGYT
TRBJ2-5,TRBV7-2,ASSFWQTETQY
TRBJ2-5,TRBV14,ASNQFAPGYKETQY
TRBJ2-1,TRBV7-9,ASSLEGQGPEQF
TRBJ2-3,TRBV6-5,ASSRNADTQY
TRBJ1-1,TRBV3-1,ASSQFLFLTEAF
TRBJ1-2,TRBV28,ASSFAGPVSPNYGYT
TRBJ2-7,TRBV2,ASSEETSGGGEQY
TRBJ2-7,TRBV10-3,AIRGGTSGEQY
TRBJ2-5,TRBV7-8,ASSKTWTVQETQY
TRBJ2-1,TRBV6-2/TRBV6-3,ASGRRGGLTDEQF
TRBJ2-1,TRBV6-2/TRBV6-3,ASSPVHNEQF
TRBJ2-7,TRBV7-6,ASSLGLSPFD
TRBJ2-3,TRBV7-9,ASSPRYTEVDTQY
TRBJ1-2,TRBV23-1,ASNRQVLYGYT
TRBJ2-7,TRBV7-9,ASSFPRPVAPLEQY
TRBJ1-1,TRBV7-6,ASSLKNTEAF
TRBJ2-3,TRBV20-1,SARDRAGLSTDTQY
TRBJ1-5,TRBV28,ASSTPGSNQPQH
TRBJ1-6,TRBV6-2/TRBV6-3,ASSYSTLFEPPLH
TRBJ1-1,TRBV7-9,ASSQMGPLGTEAF
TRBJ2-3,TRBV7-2,ASSLGSKAQY
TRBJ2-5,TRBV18,ASSPPAYSGGQQETKY
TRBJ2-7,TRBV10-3,AISDHDVSYEQY